A selection of T cell receptor beta chains follows, all from one sample in a study of blood T cell repertoires in COVID-19. TCRdb's copy holds only in-frame clones and misses some; the assay was immunoSEQ multiplex PCR. The sample carries more than 15,000 clones, approximately 89% recorded once. The sequenced sample consisted of peripheral blood. Source of these receptors: a human donor in a cohort sampled during active COVID-19. CDR3s include the opening cysteine and the closing phenylalanine or tryptophan. D genes are given only for firm matches. Size is omitted from some rows. Given values are once, few, many or a class for expanded clones.

J | D | size | V | CDR3 | DNA
TRBJ2-1 | TRBD2 | . | TRBV5-1 | CASSYEGLAGSPYNEQFF | TGCGCCAGCAGCTACGAAGGACTAGCGGGGAGCCCCTACAATGAGCAGTTCTTC
TRBJ2-5 | . | . | TRBV7-2 | CASSLVGRIPQETQYF | TGTGCCAGCAGCTTAGTGGGCAGGATACCTCAAGAGACCCAGTACTTC
TRBJ2-7 | . | . | TRBV3-1/TRBV3-2 | CASSQDRGRDGYEQYF | TGTGCCAGCAGCCAAGATAGAGGACGGGATGGCTACGAGCAGTACTTC
TRBJ1-6 | . | few | TRBV6-5 | CASSYSANSPLHF | TGTGCCAGCAGTTACTCGGCTAATTCACCCCTCCACTTT
TRBJ1-2 | . | . | TRBV12-3/TRBV12-4 | CASRGGSGYTF | TGTGCCAGCAGAGGGGGAAGTGGCTACACCTTC
TRBJ2-7 | . | . | TRBV6-6 | CASSYRGGNEQYF | TGTGCCAGCAGTTATAGGGGGGGTAACGAGCAGTACTTC
TRBJ2-4 | . | . | TRBV18 | CASTITGNGAKNIQYF | TGTGCCAGCACAATCACAGGGAATGGAGCCAAAAACATTCAGTACTTC
TRBJ2-7 | TRBD2 | few | TRBV3-1/TRBV3-2 | CASSPPGTSGLSSYEQYF | TGTGCCAGCAGCCCCCCCGGGACTAGCGGCCTCAGCTCCTACGAGCAGTACTTC
TRBJ2-2 | TRBD2 | . | TRBV28 | CASSLLLAGARAGELFF | TGTGCCAGCAGTTTATTACTAGCGGGAGCTAGGGCCGGGGAGCTGTTTTTT
TRBJ2-3 | . | few | TRBV4-1 | CASSQGRYSSVSTDTQYF | TGCGCCAGCAGCCAAGGACGATATAGCAGCGTTAGCACAGATACGCAGTATTTT
TRBJ2-7 | TRBD2 | . | TRBV5-1 | CASSPRAGGNSYEQYF | TGCGCCAGCAGCCCTAGGGCGGGAGGGAACTCCTACGAGCAGTACTTC
TRBJ1-5 | TRBD1 | . | TRBV18 | CASSATGAVQPQHF | TGTGCCAGCTCAGCGACAGGGGCCGTTCAGCCCCAGCATTTT
TRBJ1-1 | TRBD1 | medium-sized | TRBV19 | CASSPQGPNTEAFF | TGTGCCAGTAGTCCACAGGGGCCGAACACTGAAGCTTTCTTT
TRBJ1-5 | . | . | TRBV6-2/TRBV6-3 | CASSYWGVQPQHF | TGTGCCAGCAGTTACTGGGGCGTCCAGCCCCAGCATTTT
TRBJ1-5 | TRBD1 | few | TRBV2 | CASEKGQGANQPQHF | TGTGCCAGCGAGAAAGGCCAGGGGGCCAATCAGCCCCAGCATTTT
TRBJ1-2 | TRBD1 | once | TRBV5-5 | CASSSGQVSNYGYTF | TGTGCCAGCAGCTCCGGACAGGTTTCTAACTATGGCTACACCTTC
TRBJ1-6 | TRBD1 | . | TRBV5-1 | CASSLRTGPDSPLHF | TGCGCCAGCAGCTTGAGGACAGGGCCAGACTCACCCCTCCACTTT
TRBJ1-1 | TRBD1 | . | TRBV14 | CASSRGQMNTEAFF | TGTGCCAGCAGCCGGGGACAGATGAACACTGAAGCTTTCTTT
TRBJ2-2 | . | . | TRBV7-2 | CASAPGWEMTGELFF | TGTGCCAGCGCCCCCGGGTGGGAGATGACCGGGGAGCTGTTTTTT
TRBJ2-2 | TRBD1 | . | TRBV7-9 | CASSLGTGLTGELFF | TGTGCCAGCAGCTTGGGGACAGGGCTCACCGGGGAGCTGTTTTTT
TRBJ1-1 | . | . | TRBV6-6 | CASSFGGGHTEAFF | TGTGCCAGCAGTTTCGGGGGAGGGCACACTGAAGCTTTCTTT
TRBJ1-1 | . | few | TRBV20-1 | CSARGGREAFF | TGCAGTGCTAGAGGAGGAAGAGAAGCTTTCTTT
TRBJ1-5 | . | . | TRBV15 | CATSRERRGGNQPQHF | TGTGCCACCAGCAGAGAAAGGCGCGGCGGCAATCAGCCCCAGCATTTT
TRBJ1-1 | . | once | TRBV11-2 | CASSLTHGGTEAFF | TGTGCCAGCAGCTTAACCCACGGAGGGACTGAAGCTTTCTTT
TRBJ2-1 | . | . | TRBV5-1 | CASSLNDRNEQFF | TGCGCCAGCAGCTTGAACGACAGGAATGAGCAGTTCTTC